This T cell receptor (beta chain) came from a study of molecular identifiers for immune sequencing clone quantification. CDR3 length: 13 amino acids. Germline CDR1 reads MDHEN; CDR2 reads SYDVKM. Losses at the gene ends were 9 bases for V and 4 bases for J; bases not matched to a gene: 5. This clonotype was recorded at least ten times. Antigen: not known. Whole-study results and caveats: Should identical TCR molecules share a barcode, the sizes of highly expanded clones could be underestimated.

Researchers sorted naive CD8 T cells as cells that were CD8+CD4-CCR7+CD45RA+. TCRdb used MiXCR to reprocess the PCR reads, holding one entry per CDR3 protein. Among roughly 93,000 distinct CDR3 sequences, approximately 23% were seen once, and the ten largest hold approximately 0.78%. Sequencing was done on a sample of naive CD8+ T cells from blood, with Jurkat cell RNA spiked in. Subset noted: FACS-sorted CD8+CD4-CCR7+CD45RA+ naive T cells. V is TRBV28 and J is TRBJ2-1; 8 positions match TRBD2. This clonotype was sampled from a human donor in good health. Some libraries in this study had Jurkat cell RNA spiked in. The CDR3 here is CASGLADYNEQFF. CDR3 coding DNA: TGTGCCAGTGGACTAGCTGATTACAATGAGCAGTTCTTC.